Given below is one TCR beta chain in context. CDR1 and CDR2 from the germline V gene are KGHSH and LQKENI. The CDR3 spans 13 residues. V lost 0 bases to trimming and J lost 10 bases, with 11 bases between them. This sample stems from a study of blood T cell repertoires in COVID-19. Background on the study: The United States, Italy and Spain supplied acute and convalescent COVID-19 samples.

In the study's own analysis: Amplifying reference gene primers gave estimates of nucleated cell counts. The assay was immunoSEQ multiplex PCR, and TCRdb's table has in-frame clones only and misses some. V and J calls and clone size are copied from that table; D and trimming were computed from the DNA. The data contain tens of thousands of clones, about four fifths of them singletons. The chain employs TRBV18 and TRBJ2-3; D is ambiguous. What was sequenced was peripheral blood. This clonotype was sampled from a man aged 50 to 59 with active COVID-19. The CDR3 DNA is TGTGCCAGCTCACCACCCTACAGATACGCGCAGTATTTT. Translating gives CASSPPYRYAQYF.